These 4 T cell receptor beta chains share one sample of origin, sequenced in a study of identifying expanded T cells in peripheral blood. TCRdb's copy holds only in-frame clones and misses some; the assay was immunoSEQ multiplex PCR. The table lists some 99,000 clones, around 90% of them singletons, with 7% to 9% in the top ten. The sequencing input was blood. The receptors originated from a person aged 18-69 years in good health.

The chain joins TRBV30 to TRBJ1-4; 8 bases are a match to TRBD1. Unmatched junction bases numbered 3, after V lost 4 bases and J lost 8 bases. CDR1 GTSNPN and CDR2 SVGIG come from the germline V gene (reference sequence). The CDR3 runs 12 residues. The CDR3 here is CAWKGQDEKLFF. The CDR3 DNA reads as TGTGCCTGGAAGGGACAGGACGAAAAACTGTTTTTT.

V usage is TRBV7-2 and J usage is TRBJ2-6, with 7 bases matching TRBD2. Germline V gene sequence: CDR1 SGHTA, CDR2 FQGNSA. Unmatched junction bases numbered 5, after V lost 6 bases and J lost 0 bases. This CDR3 has 16 residues. CDR3 coding DNA: TGTGCCAGCAGACCCGGGGGGTACTCTGGGGCCAACGTCCTGACTTTC. The encoded protein is CASRPGGYSGANVLTF.

This chain connects TRBV19 to TRBJ1-1, with TRBD1 matching over 7 bases. The V gene's germline CDR1 is LNHDA and CDR2 SQIVND (reference sequence). V lost 5 bases, J lost 5 bases, and 8 bases stayed unmatched. This CDR3 is 14 amino acids long. The CDR3 is CASSLLQGRTEAFF. CDR3 sequence (DNA): TGTGCCAGTAGTCTATTACAGGGGAGAACTGAAGCTTTCTTT.

J is TRBJ2-1 and V is TRBV7-9; D possibly corresponds to TRBD2 (6 bases). Deletions cut 1 base from V and 7 bases from J, with 14 bases between. The CDR3 is 15 residues long. Per the germline V gene, CDR1 is SEHNR and CDR2 is FQNEAQ (reference sequence). Here the CDR3 DNA reads TGTGCCAGCAGCTTAGACGGGAGCCGAAGGAATGAGCAGTTCTTC. Its protein is CASSLDGSRRNEQFF.